The present entry profiles one T cell receptor beta chain with its context. Antigen: not known. The CDR3 totals 14 residues. Per the germline V gene, CDR1 is SGHRS and CDR2 is YFSETQ. V lost 7 bases and J 2 bases, leaving 14 bases between the germline ends. This table comes from immunoSEQ multiplex PCR, and its TCRdb copy is limited to in-frame clones, with some not included. The table has tens of thousands of clones, roughly 92% seen once. The sample is drawn from a study of human versus mouse CDR3 diversity and MHC coevolution. Study conclusions and caveats: By iCHAO1, human TCR beta clonotypes numbered 1.5 million to 2 million, the most. Among all groups, two of three human donors showed least clonal inequality. Compared with mice, human CDR3s carried more deletions and insertions on average.

The rearrangement uses TRBV5-1 and TRBJ2-3; tentatively, D is TRBD2 (6 bases). Sequenced: naive CD4+ T cells from blood. Specified subset: CD45RO-negative CD62L-positive naive CD4 T cells. The clonotype comes from a person aged 30 to 69 in good health. The CDR3 region is CASGPGTATDTQYF. Written as DNA, the CDR3 is TGCGCCAGCGGTCCGGGGACTGCCACAGATACGCAGTATTTT. Using reference TRBV5-1 and TRBJ2-3 for the parts outside the CDR3, the full variable domain is KAGVTQTPRYLIKTRGQQVTLSCSPISGHRSVSWYQQTPGQGLQFLFEYFSETQRNKGNFPGRFSGRQFSNSRSEMNVSTLELGDSALYLCASGPGTATDTQYFGPGTRLTVL.